This TCR beta chain was documented in a study of cytomegalovirus exposure and HLA in healthy donors. Per germline, CDR1 SGHTA and CDR2 FQGNSA. V lost 1 base, J lost 0 bases, and 13 bases lay in between. The CDR3 runs to 16 residues. The PCR employed 60 Vbeta primers together with 13 Jbeta primers. Sequenced by immunoSEQ multiplex PCR; TCRdb stores in-frame clones only, minus some. The sample shows 200,000 to 250,000 clones, and approximately 0.98% sits with its ten largest clones. The TCR originated in a woman between 25 and 40 years old in good health and CMV-seropositive. The V and J genes are TRBV7-2 and TRBJ2-7, with D possibly matching TRBD2 (5 bases). The sequenced sample consisted of PBMCs. CDR3 protein: CASSLETGISSYEQYF. As DNA, the CDR3 is TGTGCCAGCAGCTTAGAAACCGGGATAAGCTCCTACGAGCAGTACTTC.